This T cell receptor (beta chain) was found in a study of cytomegalovirus exposure and HLA in healthy donors. General study points: A later look showed TCR association rates differing by HLA locus, highest for DRB1 and lowest for HLA-C.

Details on this clone: No antigen is known for it.

The CDR3 loop spans 13 amino acids. CDR1 is MNHEY, CDR2 SVGAGI, per germline. With V trimmed by 5 bases and J by 10 bases, 9 bases remained unmatched. Primers: 60 Vbeta forward and 13 Jbeta reverse. Sequenced by immunoSEQ multiplex PCR; TCRdb stores in-frame clones only, minus some. The table lists about 46,000 clones. Sequenced: PBMCs. V usage is TRBV6-5 and J usage is TRBJ1-1, with 8 bases aligning to TRBD1. The clonotype originates from a woman aged 40 to 50 in good health and CMV-seronegative. CDR3 bases: TGTGCCAGCAGTCAAACAGGGGGAGTCGCAGCTTTCTTT. Amino acid sequence: CASSQTGGVAAFF.